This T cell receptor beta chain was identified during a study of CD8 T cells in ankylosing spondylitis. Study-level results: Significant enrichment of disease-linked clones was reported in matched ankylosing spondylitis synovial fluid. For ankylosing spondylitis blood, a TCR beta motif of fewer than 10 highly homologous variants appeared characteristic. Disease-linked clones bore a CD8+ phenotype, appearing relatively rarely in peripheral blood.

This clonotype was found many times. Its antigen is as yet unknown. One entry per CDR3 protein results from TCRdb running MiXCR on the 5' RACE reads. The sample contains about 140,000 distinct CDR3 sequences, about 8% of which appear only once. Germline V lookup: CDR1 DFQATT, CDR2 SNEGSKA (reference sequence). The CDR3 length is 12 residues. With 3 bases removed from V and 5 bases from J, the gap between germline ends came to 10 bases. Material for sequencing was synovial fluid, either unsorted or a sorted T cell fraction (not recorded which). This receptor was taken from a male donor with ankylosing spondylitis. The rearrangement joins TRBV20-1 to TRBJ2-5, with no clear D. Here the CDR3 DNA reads TGCAGTGCTAGCGTCTTTTGGGAGACCCAGTACTTC. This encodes CSASVFWETQYF.